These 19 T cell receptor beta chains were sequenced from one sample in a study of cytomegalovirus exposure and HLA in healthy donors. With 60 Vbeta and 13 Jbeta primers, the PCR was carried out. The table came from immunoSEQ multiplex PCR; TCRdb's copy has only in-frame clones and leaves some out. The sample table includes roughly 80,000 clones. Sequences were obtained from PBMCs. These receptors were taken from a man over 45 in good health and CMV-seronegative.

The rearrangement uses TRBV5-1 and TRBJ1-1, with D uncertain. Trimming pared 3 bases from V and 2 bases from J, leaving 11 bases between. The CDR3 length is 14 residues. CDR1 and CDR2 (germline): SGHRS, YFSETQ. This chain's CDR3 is CASSYGGVNTEAFF. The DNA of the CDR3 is TGCGCCAGCAGCTACGGCGGCGTCAACACTGAAGCTTTCTTT.

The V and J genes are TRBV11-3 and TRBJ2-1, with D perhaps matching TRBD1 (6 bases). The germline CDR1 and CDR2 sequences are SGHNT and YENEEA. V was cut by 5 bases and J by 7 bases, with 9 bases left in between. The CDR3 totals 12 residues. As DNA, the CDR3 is TGTGCCAGCAGCATACAGGGTAATGAGCAGTTCTTC. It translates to CASSIQGNEQFF.

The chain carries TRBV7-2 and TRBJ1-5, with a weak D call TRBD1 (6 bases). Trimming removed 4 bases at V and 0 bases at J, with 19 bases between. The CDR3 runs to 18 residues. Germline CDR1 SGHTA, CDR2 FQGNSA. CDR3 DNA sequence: TGTGCCAGCAGCTCTATCCGGGACACCCTTTATAGCAATCAGCCCCAGCATTTT. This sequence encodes CASSSIRDTLYSNQPQHF.

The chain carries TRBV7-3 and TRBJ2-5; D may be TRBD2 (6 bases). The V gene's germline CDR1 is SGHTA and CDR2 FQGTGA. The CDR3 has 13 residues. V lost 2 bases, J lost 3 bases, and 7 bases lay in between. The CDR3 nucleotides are TGTGCCAGCAGCTTATGGAGGGAAGAGACCCAGTACTTC. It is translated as CASSLWREETQYF.

The CDR3 is CASSYSVAGRYEQYF. In nucleotides, the CDR3 is TGTGCCAGCAGTTACTCGGTAGCGGGGCGCTACGAGCAGTACTTC. The chain links TRBV6-5 to TRBJ2-7; 8 bases line up with TRBD2. The J segment lost 3 bases and the V segment lost 0 bases, leaving 4 bases of the junction unmatched. The CDR3 contains 15 residues. CDR1 is MNHEY and CDR2 is SVGAGI in the germline V gene.

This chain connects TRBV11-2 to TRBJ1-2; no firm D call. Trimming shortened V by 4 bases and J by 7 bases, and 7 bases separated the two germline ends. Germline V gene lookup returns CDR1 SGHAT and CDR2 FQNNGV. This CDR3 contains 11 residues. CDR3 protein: CASSSHSGYTF. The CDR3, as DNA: TGTGCCAGCAGCTCCCACAGTGGCTACACCTTC. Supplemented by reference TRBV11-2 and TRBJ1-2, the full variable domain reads EAGVAQSPRYKIIEKRQSVAFWCNPISGHATLYWYQQILGQGPKLLIQFQNNGVVDDSQLPKDRFSAERLKGVDSTLKIQPAKLEDSAVYLCASSSHSGYTFGSGTRLTVV.

This chain's CDR3 is CASSLSFGGEAYEQYF. DNA of the CDR3: TGCGCCAGCAGCTTGAGCTTCGGGGGGGAGGCGTACGAGCAGTACTTC. The chain joins TRBV5-1 to TRBJ2-7; TRBD2 agrees at 8 bases. The CDR3 has 16 residues. Germline assignment: CDR1 SGHRS and CDR2 YFSETQ. V lost 1 base and J lost 4; bases outside the gene matches: 10.

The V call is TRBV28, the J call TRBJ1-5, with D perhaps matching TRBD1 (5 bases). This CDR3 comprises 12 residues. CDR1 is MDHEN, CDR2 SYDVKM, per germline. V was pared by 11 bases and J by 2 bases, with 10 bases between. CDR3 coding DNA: TGTGCCTCCAGGGAAGGCAATCAGCCCCAGCATTTT. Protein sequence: CASREGNQPQHF. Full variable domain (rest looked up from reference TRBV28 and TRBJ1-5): DVKVTQSSRYLVKRTGEKVFLECVQDMDHENMFWYRQDPGLGLRLIYFSYDVKMKEKGDIPEGYSVSREKKERFSLILESASTNQTSMYLCASREGNQPQHFGDGTRLSIL.

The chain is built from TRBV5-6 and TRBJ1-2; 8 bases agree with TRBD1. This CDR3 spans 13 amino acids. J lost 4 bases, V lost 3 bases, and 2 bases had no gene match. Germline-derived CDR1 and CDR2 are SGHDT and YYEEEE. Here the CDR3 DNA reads TGTGCCAGCAGCTCTGACAGGGGCTATGGCTACACCTTC. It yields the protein CASSSDRGYGYTF.

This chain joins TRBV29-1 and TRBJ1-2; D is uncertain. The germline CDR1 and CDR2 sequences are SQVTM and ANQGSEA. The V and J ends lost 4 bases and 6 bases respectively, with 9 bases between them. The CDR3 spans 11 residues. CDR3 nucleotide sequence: TGCAGCGTTGGATCGGGTAATGGCTACACCTTC. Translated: CSVGSGNGYTF.

In nucleotides, the CDR3 is TGCGCCAGCAGCCACCCGGGACAGGGGCTCGCCCGGCCCCAGCATTTT. It translates to CASSHPGQGLARPQHF. The V call is TRBV4-1, the J call TRBJ1-5; 10 nucleotides agree with TRBD1. V shed 3 bases, J shed 9 bases, and the junction held 11 bases outside the gene matches. The CDR3 consists of 16 residues. Germline V CDR1 and CDR2: MGHRA, YSYEKL.

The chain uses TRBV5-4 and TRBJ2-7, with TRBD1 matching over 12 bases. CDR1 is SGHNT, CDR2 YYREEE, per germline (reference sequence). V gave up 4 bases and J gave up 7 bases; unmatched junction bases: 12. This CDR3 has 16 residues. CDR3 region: CASSPGGGQGAREQYF. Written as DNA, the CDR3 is TGTGCCAGCAGCCCTGGGGGGGGACAGGGGGCGCGTGAGCAGTACTTC.

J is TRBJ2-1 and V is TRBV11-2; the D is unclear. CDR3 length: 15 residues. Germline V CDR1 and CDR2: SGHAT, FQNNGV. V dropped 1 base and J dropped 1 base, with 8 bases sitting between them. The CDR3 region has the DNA TGTGCCAGCAGCTTAGGCGGTTCTTCCTACAATGAGCAGTTCTTC. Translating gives CASSLGGSSYNEQFF.

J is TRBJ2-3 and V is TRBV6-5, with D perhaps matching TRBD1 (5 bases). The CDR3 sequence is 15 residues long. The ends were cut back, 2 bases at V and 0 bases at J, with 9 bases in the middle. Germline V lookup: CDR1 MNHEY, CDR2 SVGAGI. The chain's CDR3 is CASSYRPGSTDTQYF. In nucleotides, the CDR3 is TGTGCCAGCAGTTACCGGCCAGGGAGCACAGATACGCAGTATTTT.

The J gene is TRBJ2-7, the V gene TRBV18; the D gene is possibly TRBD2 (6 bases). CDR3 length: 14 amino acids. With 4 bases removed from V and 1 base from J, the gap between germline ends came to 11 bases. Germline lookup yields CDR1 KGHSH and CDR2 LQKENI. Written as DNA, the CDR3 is TGTGCCAGCTCACTGGCGGCGGGGTCCTACGAGCAGTACTTC. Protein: CASSLAAGSYEQYF. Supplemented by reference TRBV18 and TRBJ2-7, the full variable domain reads NAGVMQNPRHLVRRRGQEARLRCSPMKGHSHVYWYRQLPEEGLKFMVYLQKENIIDESGMPKERFSAEFPKEGPSILRIQQVVRGDSAAYFCASSLAAGSYEQYFGPGTRLTVT.

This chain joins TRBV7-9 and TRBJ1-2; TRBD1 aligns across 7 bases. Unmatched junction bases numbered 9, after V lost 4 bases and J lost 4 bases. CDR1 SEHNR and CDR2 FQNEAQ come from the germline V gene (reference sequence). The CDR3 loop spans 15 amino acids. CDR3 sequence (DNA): TGTGCCAGCAGCTGGGGACAGCCGGGTGTCTATGGCTACACCTTC. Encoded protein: CASSWGQPGVYGYTF.

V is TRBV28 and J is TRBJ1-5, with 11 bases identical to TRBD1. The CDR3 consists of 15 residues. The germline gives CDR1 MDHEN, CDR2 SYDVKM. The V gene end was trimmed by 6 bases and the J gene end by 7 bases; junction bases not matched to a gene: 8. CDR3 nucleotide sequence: TGTGCCAGCAGGCCGGGACAGGGGGTAGGACAGCCCCAGCATTTT. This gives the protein CASRPGQGVGQPQHF.

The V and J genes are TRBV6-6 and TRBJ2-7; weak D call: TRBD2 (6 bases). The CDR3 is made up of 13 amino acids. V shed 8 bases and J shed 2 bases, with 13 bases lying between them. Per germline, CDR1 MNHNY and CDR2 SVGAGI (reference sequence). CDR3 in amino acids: CASHPPGAYEQYF. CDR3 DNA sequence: TGTGCCAGCCATCCGCCGGGGGCCTACGAGCAGTACTTC.

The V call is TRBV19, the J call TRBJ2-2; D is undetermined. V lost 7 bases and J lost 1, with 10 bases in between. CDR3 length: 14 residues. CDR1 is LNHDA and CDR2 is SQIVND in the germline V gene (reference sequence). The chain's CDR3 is CASNYWLNTGELFF. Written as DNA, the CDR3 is TGTGCCAGTAATTACTGGTTGAACACCGGGGAGCTGTTTTTT.